This TCR beta chain was sequenced in a study of cytomegalovirus exposure and HLA in healthy donors. Study background: Inside one of the first data releases sat 80 million to 95 million unique TCRs taken from HLA-typed donors.

A word on this clone: The antigen remains unidentified.

Overall study results and limits: Among TCR beta chains of equal frequency, HLA-associated ones were more clonally expanded in a later analysis. Whilst most TCR sequences proved rare, a subset of public TCRs occurred across many donors.

Donors were nominally healthy when sampled, though unrecorded immune exposures were likely. The PCR employed 60 Vbeta primers together with 13 Jbeta primers. Clones were read by immunoSEQ multiplex PCR, and TCRdb kept only the in-frame ones, dropping some. This table has fewer than 90,000 clones, about 85% appearing once. The specimen was PBMCs. The clonotype comes from a middle-aged woman in good health and CMV-seropositive.

CDR3 nucleotides: TGTGCCAGCAGCTCCGCCCTCACTGACAAGCGGGAGGCCCACAATGAGCAGTTCTTC. It specifies CASSSALTDKREAHNEQFF. The chain carries TRBV7-9 and TRBJ2-1, with 9 bases lining up with TRBD2. V shed 4 bases, J shed 5 bases, and the junction held 18 bases outside the gene matches. This CDR3 contains 19 residues. Per germline, CDR1 SEHNR and CDR2 FQNEAQ (reference sequence).